This T cell receptor beta chain was observed in a study of shared clonotypes between healthy human individuals (dated by TCRdb to the early 2020s). Study-level background: Three men and two women, aged 18 to 49 years, made up the cohort. For each donor, CD4 naive and CD4 memory were each run on three plates, CD8 naive on two plates, and CD8 memory on one plate. To estimate repertoire size and how much clonotypes are shared between individuals, the study performed deep sequencing of blood TCR repertoires from a few healthy adults. Different laboratories and diverse techniques were used to prepare libraries and sequence TCR repertoires, to increase sequencing depth and limit assay-specific biases. Leukapheresis yielded between about 0.94 and 8.9 billion PBMCs per donor. The investigation overall reported the following: Only blood was sampled, and tissue TCR repertoires likely differ from those in blood. Naive subsets generally had larger estimated clonotype richness than memory subsets. Roughly 5.2% of naive CD4, 3.5% of naive CD8, about 2.5% of memory CD4, and around 0.4% of memory CD8 clonotypes were shared across a few donors. Compared with non-shared clonotypes, clonotypes shared by all four sorted-subset donors had higher generation probabilities. Incomplete sequencing was indicated by rarefaction of sorted-subset datasets, despite the large sequencing depth. Because the study included only a small number of donors, the genetic and exposure-history diversity represented was limited. Pairwise subsampling led to the expectation that sequencing depth would affect the degree of clonotype sharing among donors.

Donors were healthy HIV-negative adults with no recently reported acute infections or vaccinations. Every donor was a Caucasian adult living in Nashville, Tennessee, USA. Magnetic negative selection was used to enrich CD4+ T cells, after which naive cells were positively selected on CD45RA and the negative fraction became the memory subset. After blood collection by leukapheresis, PBMCs were isolated using Ficoll-Histopaque density gradient centrifugation and then cryopreserved in the vapor phase of liquid nitrogen. Purity and quantity of every magnetically sorted T cell population were checked by analytical flow cytometry. Each sorted fraction had its genomic DNA isolated and then quantified by UV absorbance on a Nanodrop 2000c. V is trimmed back by 5 bases and J by 0 bases, and the junction contains 10 bases that no gene match accounts for. CDR1 and CDR2 are read off the germline V gene (reference sequence) as LNHDA and SQIVND. From the cysteine up to the phenylalanine, the CDR3 has a length of 16 residues. This entry keeps only the CDR3 DNA: 48 bases, framed from base 1.

This clone has just one count. Its antigen specificity is not known. Base qualities were left out, and no much larger clone turns up one base away. Using the deep immunoSEQ assay, multiplex PCR amplified TCR CDR3 regions from genomic DNA. For each cell subset, the extracted genomic DNA was distributed evenly across all wells of several immunoSEQ 96-well plates, and each plate served as one replicate. Each replicate PCR for sorted subsets received around 210 ng genomic DNA, equal to about 29,000 T cell genomes. The purified libraries were quantified using a Qubit 3.0 fluorometer, sized with a Bioanalyzer 2100, and then quantified again using the KAPA Library Quantification kit. Every immunoSEQ 96-well plate was sequenced on a separate single-read 150-cycle Illumina NextSeq 550 flow cell. Regarding the original processing steps: Because only junctional sequences without quality scores were contained in the immunoSEQ output, filtering matching that applied to full-length reads could not be performed. Sequences were annotated with PyIR, a Python wrapper for IgBLAST v1.9, and V/J genes and CDR3 were assigned using IMGT germline references. Any read was removed if the V/J assignment was weak (E-value above 1e-6), the CDR3 was missing, or the read contained stop codons, out-of-frame junctions, or ambiguous translated residues. A V3J clonotype was defined by an identical inferred V gene, J gene, and CDR3 amino acid sequence. The percentage overlap between two repertoires was calculated by dividing the number of shared unique clonotypes by the size of the smaller repertoire. Repertoire richness was assessed with RTK rarefaction, the Chao1 estimator, and Recon v2.1 estimates of unobserved clonotypes. Generation probabilities were computed with OLGA for all TCRbeta clonotypes obtained by the gDNA method from a few donors. Entries here come from immuneACCESS through TCRdb and include only in-frame sequences with V and J called. Some clones fail to appear in such tables; in the studies checked, an unresolved V gene covers under half of the shortfall, and the cause of the remainder is unknown. That table is the source of V, J and clone size, and D and trimming were worked out from the DNA. The sample table contains about 2.4 million clones; only one count was recorded for around 94% of them. Around 0.15% of the sample lies in the top ten.

The source of this sequence is a man aged 18 to 29 in good health. The V gene is TRBV19 and the J gene is TRBJ2-7, with 7 bases in between that match TRBD1. The sequenced sample was naive CD4+ T cells sorted from blood. In light of the paper, this sample's cell subset or site label describes: CD45RA+ positively selected. The CDR3 is CASSEIRGKSSYEQYF. The nucleotides are TGTGCCAGTAGTGAGATCAGGGGGAAGAGCTCCTACGAGCAGTACTTC.